Shown below are 28 T cell receptor beta chains from a single sample sequenced in a study of cytomegalovirus exposure and HLA in healthy donors (dated by TCRdb to about 2017). Library prep was done by the immunoSEQ multiplex PCR assay. For the multiplex PCR, a mixture combining 60 forward primers for TCR Vbeta segments and 13 reverse primers for TCR Jbeta segments was used. TCRdb holds this immuneACCESS table with in-frame rearrangements only. Some clones are missing; in checked studies, unresolved V genes explain under half, and the rest has no known cause. Within this sample are 100,000 to 150,000 clones, with 65% to 75% of them counted one time only. Approximately 3.9% of the sample is in the top ten clones. Sequenced material: PBMCs. The source is a woman between 50 and 59 years old in good health and CMV-seropositive.

CDR3 nucleotides: TGCGCCAGCAGCGCCCGGACAGGGGGATTTAACGAGCAGTACTTC. This gives the protein CASSARTGGFNEQYF. V usage is TRBV5-1 and J usage is TRBJ2-7; 10 positions match TRBD1. Germline-derived CDR1 and CDR2 are SGHRS and YFSETQ. This CDR3 comprises 15 residues. V shed 4 bases, J shed 5 bases, and the junction held 9 bases outside the gene matches.

As to this clone: Other DNA sequences in the same sample also yield this CDR3. As DNA, the CDR3 is TGTGCCAGCAGTTACTCAGTCAGCTACGAGCAGTACTTC. Encoded protein: CASSYSVSYEQYF. The chain couples TRBV6-5 to TRBJ2-7; D gene unclear. The germline V gene has CDR1 MNHEY and CDR2 SVGAGI. The CDR3 is 13 amino acids. V was pared by 0 bases and J by 3 bases, with 6 bases between.

The rearrangement uses TRBV4-3 and TRBJ2-1, with TRBD2 identical over 11 bases. The CDR3 has 16 residues. V was clipped by 0 bases and J by 6 bases; unmatched bases: 4. CDR1 is LGHNA and CDR2 is YSLEER in the germline V gene. In nucleotides, the CDR3 is TGCGCCAGCAGCCAAGAGTTAGCGGGGGGGCGCAATGAGCAGTTCTTC. This translates into CASSQELAGGRNEQFF.

The chain has TRBV2 and TRBJ1-4; D gene ambiguous. The germline gives CDR1 SNHLY, CDR2 FYNNEI. V dropped 6 bases and J dropped 5 bases, with 13 bases sitting between them. There are 14 residues in the CDR3. The CDR3 bases are TGTGCCAGCAGAGCAGTGGGGAGAAATGAAAAACTGTTTTTT. Its translation is CASRAVGRNEKLFF.

V and J are TRBV4-2 and TRBJ2-4, with D maybe TRBD1 (6 bases). This CDR3 is 14 amino acids long. The V gene lost 0 bases and the J gene lost 7 bases, with 10 bases spanning the gap. The germline CDR1 and CDR2 sequences are LGHNA and YNFKEQ. The chain's CDR3 is CASSQEGGENIQYF. The CDR3 nucleotides read TGTGCCAGCAGCCAAGAAGGGGGTGAGAACATTCAGTACTTC.

The chain combines TRBV13 with TRBJ1-3; unclear D gene. Germline lookup yields CDR1 PRHDT and CDR2 FYEKMQ (reference sequence). Trimming pared 2 bases from V and 8 bases from J, leaving 7 bases between. CDR3 length equals 12 residues. CDR3 region: CASSLRGHTIYF. As DNA, the CDR3 is TGTGCCAGCAGCTTACGGGGTCACACCATATATTTT.

This rearrangement joins TRBV5-5 to TRBJ1-1, with D tentatively TRBD1 (6 bases). CDR3 length equals 15 residues. Trimming cost V 4 bases and J 8 bases, with 21 bases left between them. CDR1 and CDR2 from the germline V gene are SGHKS and YYEKEE (reference sequence). CDR3 bases: TGTGCCAGCAGCGCCCTGGAGTACAGGGATGCCGAAGCTTTCTTT. Encoded protein: CASSALEYRDAEAFF.

This chain uses TRBV5-1 with TRBJ2-1; D may be TRBD2 (5 bases). The ends were cut back, 0 bases at V and 6 bases at J, with 13 bases in the middle. CDR1 is SGHRS and CDR2 is YFSETQ in the germline V gene. The CDR3 consists of 15 residues. The DNA of the CDR3 is TGCGCCAGCAGCTTGGACTGGGCTGGGAGCAATGAGCAGTTCTTC. Protein product: CASSLDWAGSNEQFF.

The CDR3 region is CASSKARTDPGGEKLFF. CDR3 DNA: TGTGCCAGCAGCAAAGCCCGGACAGATCCGGGGGGTGAAAAACTGTTTTTT. V is TRBV7-9 and J is TRBJ1-4; perhaps TRBD1 as D (6 bases). The V and J ends lost 5 bases and 7 bases respectively, with 23 bases between them. Germline assignment: CDR1 SEHNR and CDR2 FQNEAQ (reference sequence). There are 17 residues in the CDR3.

This clone was detected only a few times. The gene calls are TRBV5-5 and TRBJ1-1; a possible D gene is TRBD1 (5 bases). V was clipped by 4 bases and J by 7 bases, with 17 bases between them. Germline V gives CDR1 SGHKS, CDR2 YYEKEE (reference sequence). The CDR3 is made up of 14 amino acids. The CDR3 DNA reads TGTGCCAGCAGCGCGGGACTCAGCCGGAGTGAAGCTTTCTTT. It is translated as CASSAGLSRSEAFF.

This chain links TRBV5-1 with TRBJ2-1; 8 bases line up with TRBD1. This CDR3 comprises 14 residues. Germline loops: CDR1 SGHRS, CDR2 YFSETQ. Germline trimming cut 4 bases from V and 9 bases from J; bases unmatched to any gene: 9. The CDR3 DNA is TGCGCCAGCAGCGCAATTGACAGGGGAAGTGAGCAGTTCTTC. Its protein product is CASSAIDRGSEQFF.

V is TRBV30 and J is TRBJ2-5, with D maybe TRBD2 (5 bases). Trimming removed 4 bases at V and 11 bases at J, with 26 bases between. The CDR3 has 15 residues. The germline V gene has CDR1 GTSNPN and CDR2 SVGIG (reference sequence). The CDR3 sequence: CAWTSGRANLEGQYF. The DNA of the CDR3 is TGTGCCTGGACCTCCGGGCGGGCCAATCTTGAAGGGCAGTACTTC.

The chain uses TRBV7-8 and TRBJ1-4, with 9 bases lining up with TRBD1. In germline, CDR1 is SGHVS, CDR2 FQNEAQ. With 4 bases clipped from V and 7 bases from J, the junction kept 10 bases outside the gene matches. The CDR3 length is 16 residues. The CDR3 protein is CASSSEPGQGGEKLFF. The CDR3 nucleotides are TGTGCCAGCAGCTCCGAACCGGGACAGGGTGGTGAAAAACTGTTTTTT.

The chain recombines TRBV7-6 with TRBJ2-7, with 9 bases matching TRBD1. Trimming at V came to 4 bases and at J to 5 bases, leaving 9 bases not matched to a gene. Germline loops: CDR1 SGHVS, CDR2 FNYEAQ. This CDR3 is 15 amino acids long. The CDR3 sequence is CASSYKQGAGNEQYF. For the CDR3, the DNA is TGTGCCAGCAGCTACAAACAGGGGGCTGGGAACGAGCAGTACTTC.

The chain has TRBV7-2 and TRBJ2-5; 13 nucleotides align to TRBD2. The CDR3 sequence is 16 residues long. Germline-derived CDR1 and CDR2 are SGHTA and FQGNSA. The J segment lost 2 bases and the V segment lost 3 bases, leaving 3 bases of the junction unmatched. The CDR3 nucleotides read TGTGCCAGCAGCTTTCGACTAGCGGGGGGTCAAGAGACCCAGTACTTC. It translates to CASSFRLAGGQETQYF.

This clone came up a few times. The chain couples TRBV5-8 to TRBJ2-5; 8 nucleotides match TRBD1. The V segment lost 5 bases and the J segment 5 bases; nucleotides outside the gene matches: 17. Looked up from germline, CDR1 is SGHTS and CDR2 is YDEGEE. The CDR3 extends over 17 amino acids. The CDR3 here is CASSLGQGKTSGETQYF. CDR3 nucleotide sequence: TGTGCCAGCAGTTTAGGACAGGGAAAAACGAGCGGGGAGACCCAGTACTTC. Drawing the rest from reference TRBV5-8 and TRBJ2-5, the complete variable domain is EAGVTQSPTHLIKTRGQQATLRCSPISGHTSVYWYQQALGLGLQFLLWYDEGEERNRGNFPPRFSGRQFPNYSSELNVNALELEDSALYLCASSLGQGKTSGETQYFGPGTRLLVL.

CDR3 bases: TGTGCCAGCAGCACCGGGACTATCGCCTACAATGAGCAGTTCTTC. It yields the protein CASSTGTIAYNEQFF. The chain employs TRBV5-4 and TRBJ2-1, with TRBD2 matching 7 bases. Germline CDR1 SGHNT, CDR2 YYREEE (reference sequence). CDR3 length equals 15 residues. Trimming at V came to 4 bases and at J to 2 bases, leaving 6 bases not matched to a gene. Variable domain in full (rest from reference TRBV5-4 and TRBJ2-1): ETGVTQSPTHLIKTRGQQVTLRCSSQSGHNTVSWYQQALGQGPQFIFQYYREEENGRGNFPPRFSGLQFPNYSSELNVNALELDDSALYLCASSTGTIAYNEQFFGPGTRLTVL.

In this sample, this clone turned up a few times. The chain carries TRBV6-5 and TRBJ1-6, with D tentatively TRBD1 (5 bases). Trimming took off 4 bases at V and 13 bases at J, with 23 bases between the two ends. Looked up from germline, CDR1 is MNHEY and CDR2 is SVGAGI. The CDR3 has 16 residues. CDR3 nucleotides: TGTGCCAGCAGTTCCCGTTCACGAGCCTGGGGGGTGCCCCTCCACTTT. Translation gives CASSSRSRAWGVPLHF.

Of note for this clone: Other DNA sequences in this sample translate to the same CDR3. The genes are TRBV27 and TRBJ1-6; D unclear. The germline CDR1 and CDR2 sequences are MNHEY and SMNVEV (reference sequence). The V end was cut by 0 bases, the J end by 6 bases, with 15 bases between. The CDR3 consists of 17 residues. CDR3 loop: CASSLSLRTEFNSPLHF. The CDR3 coding sequence is TGTGCCAGCAGTTTATCACTGAGAACAGAGTTTAATTCACCCCTCCACTTT.

This clone was seen more than once but under ten times. The sample carries other DNA sequences with the same CDR3. The gene calls are TRBV11-3 and TRBJ2-5; 9 bases fit TRBD2. The J segment lost 2 bases and the V segment lost 5 bases, leaving 9 bases of the junction unmatched. The CDR3 loop spans 16 amino acids. Germline assignment: CDR1 SGHNT and CDR2 YENEEA. The CDR3 nucleotides are TGTGCCAGCAGCCCCCGTAGTAGCGGGGGACAAGAGACCCAGTACTTC. Protein product: CASSPRSSGGQETQYF. The full variable domain, rest sourced from reference TRBV11-3 and TRBJ2-5, is EAGVVQSPRYKIIEKKQPVAFWCNPISGHNTLYWYLQNLGQGPELLIRYENEEAVDDSQLPKDRFSAERLKGVDSTLKIQPAELGDSAVYLCASSPRSSGGQETQYFGPGTRLLVL.

The chain employs TRBV19 and TRBJ2-1; 7 nucleotides align to TRBD1. Unmatched junction bases numbered 21, after V lost 3 bases and J lost 4 bases. The CDR3 contains 20 residues. CDR1 and CDR2 from the germline V gene are LNHDA and SQIVND (reference sequence). The CDR3 here is CASSIYRRIGGQGIYNEQFF. In DNA form, the CDR3 reads TGTGCCAGTAGTATCTATAGGCGGATAGGGGGCCAGGGGATATACAATGAGCAGTTCTTC.

CDR3 amino acids: CASSEAPWGDYEQYF. The DNA for the CDR3 is TGTGCCAGCAGTGAAGCGCCATGGGGGGACTACGAGCAGTACTTC. The rearrangement links TRBV2 to TRBJ2-7; D is perhaps TRBD2 (6 bases). Germline CDR1 SNHLY, CDR2 FYNNEI. Deletions cut 0 bases from V and 3 bases from J, with 12 bases between. This CDR3 is built from 15 residues.

This sequence joins TRBV5-5 and TRBJ2-1, with 12 positions matching TRBD2. J gave up 8 bases and V 1 base, and 10 bases lay outside the gene matches. Germline loops: CDR1 SGHKS, CDR2 YYEKEE (reference sequence). The CDR3 runs to 17 residues. The CDR3 loop is CASSLPGLAGMLDEQFF. CDR3 nucleotide sequence: TGTGCCAGCAGCTTGCCCGGACTAGCGGGGATGTTAGATGAGCAGTTCTTC.

The chain links TRBV28 to TRBJ1-2; TRBD1 agrees at 12 bases. V trimming: 5 bases; J trimming: 8 bases; junction bases outside the gene matches: 6. The CDR3 runs to 14 residues. The germline CDR1 and CDR2 sequences are MDHEN and SYDVKM. CDR3 sequence reads: CASSPGQGARGYTF. The CDR3 DNA reads TGTGCCAGCAGTCCGGGACAGGGGGCGAGGGGCTACACCTTC.

This chain's CDR3 is CASSARGGSSYNEQFF. CDR3 nucleotide sequence: TGTGCCAGCAGCGCCCGCGGGGGAAGCTCCTACAATGAGCAGTTCTTC. V usage is TRBV11-3 and J usage is TRBJ2-1; 7 positions agree with TRBD2. Germline V CDR1 and CDR2: SGHNT, YENEEA. The CDR3 contains 16 residues. V shed 5 bases, J shed 0 bases, and the junction held 7 bases outside the gene matches.

The CDR3 reads CASSEYTERWFF. The CDR3 DNA reads TGTGCCAGCAGTGAATATACCGAGCGGTGGTTCTTT. The chain uses TRBV25-1 and TRBJ1-1; D unresolved. Germline CDR1 MGHDK, CDR2 SYGVNS. This CDR3 is built from 12 residues. The V end was cut by 0 bases, the J end by 14 bases, with 13 bases between.

The chain links TRBV28 to TRBJ1-2; D is uncertain. The germline V and J ends were trimmed by 2 bases and 1 base, with 5 bases remaining between them. This CDR3 comprises 13 residues. Germline CDR1 is MDHEN and CDR2 is SYDVKM. Written as DNA, the CDR3 is TGTGCCAGCAGTTTACCCATTAACTATGGCTACACCTTC. The encoded protein is CASSLPINYGYTF.

CDR3 nucleotides: TGTGCCAGCAGCCCCCGCCCCCATAGGACCGGGGAACTTAACACTGAAGCTTTCTTT. This sequence encodes CASSPRPHRTGELNTEAFF. The chain has TRBV7-9 and TRBJ1-1; D is unresolved. The CDR3 consists of 19 residues. Germline CDR1 reads SEHNR; CDR2 reads FQNEAQ (reference sequence). Trimming took 5 bases from V and 2 from J, leaving 27 bases between them.